Described below is a single T cell receptor beta chain sequence and its context. Its matching antigen is unknown. The record originates from a study of CD8 T cells in ankylosing spondylitis. General observations from the study: Within matched ankylosing spondylitis synovial fluid, disease-linked clones were reportedly significantly enriched. It appeared that ankylosing spondylitis blood was characterized by a TCR beta motif of seven or eight highly homologous variants. Those disease-linked clones were CD8+; they were also relatively rare in peripheral blood.

Germline assignment: CDR1 LGHNA and CDR2 YNFKEQ. Trimming removed 3 bases from V and 7 bases from J, with 13 bases in between. CDR3 size: 13 residues. Quantitative 5'-RACE was performed with molecular barcodes, and it yielded the TCR beta libraries. TCRdb re-derived calls from the 5' RACE reads in MiXCR, one entry per CDR3 protein. The sample contains about 240,000 distinct CDR3 sequences, roughly 10% of which appear only once. Sequenced sample: blood, either unsorted or a sorted T cell fraction (not recorded which). The chain joins TRBV4-2 to TRBJ2-7; tentative D call: TRBD2 (6 bases). The TCR comes from a male donor with ankylosing spondylitis or in good health (not recorded which). The CDR3 DNA is TGTGCCAGCAGCCATCCCGGGAGTGGTGAGCAGTACTTC. Protein: CASSHPGSGEQYF.